A selection of T cell receptor beta chains follows, all from one sample in a study of Graves' ophthalmopathy and Graves' hyperthyroidism. MiXCR was run by TCRdb on the multiplex PCR reads, yielding one entry per CDR3 protein. The sample contains around 1,200,000 distinct CDR3 sequences, about 35% of which appear only once. Sequenced input: peripheral blood or thyroid tissue (not recorded which). The receptors shown here come from an adult man with Graves' hyperthyroidism. The CDR3 runs from the conserved cysteine through the conserved F or W. D genes are given only for firm matches. A row's size may be missing; if present it is once, few, many or a size class.

j_gene	d_gene	abundance	v_gene	CDR3nt	CDR3aa
TRBJ2-7	TRBD2	-	TRBV7-3	TGTGCCAGCAGCCAGCGGGGGCTGGTCTACGAGCAGTACTTC	CASSQRGLVYEQYF
TRBJ2-2	TRBD1	-	TRBV5-4	TGTGCCAGCAGCTCTACAGGGGGCGCGTCCGGGGAGCTGTTTTTT	CASSSTGGASGELFF
TRBJ2-2	-	few	TRBV9	TGTGCCAGCAGCGTAGCTACCCCGGGCACCGGGGAGCTGTTTTTT	CASSVATPGTGELFF
TRBJ2-5	TRBD2	many	TRBV9	TGTGCCAGTTCAGGAGCGGGGGAGCAAGAGACCCAGTACTTC	CASSGAGEQETQYF
TRBJ2-5	TRBD1	many	TRBV11-2	TGTGCCAGCAGCCCAACGGGACAGTTGTCGGAGACCCAGTACTTC	CASSPTGQLSETQYF
TRBJ1-2	TRBD1	many	TRBV10-3	TGTGCCATCAGTGAGAGACAGGGAGAGATGGATGGCTACACCTTC	CAISERQGEMDGYTF
TRBJ1-2	TRBD1	many	TRBV5-1	TGCGCCAGCAGCTTGTCAGGGGGCTATGGCTACACCTTC	CASSLSGGYGYTF
TRBJ2-7	-	-	TRBV28	TGTGCCAGCAGTAGGTGGGACGAGCAGTACTTC	CASSRWDEQYF
TRBJ2-5	TRBD2	many	TRBV27	TGTGCCAGCAGTCGGGGGGGCTGGGAGACCCAGTACTTC	CASSRGGWETQYF
TRBJ1-1	-	few	TRBV10-3	TGTGCCATCAGTGAAGTGAGGGGCACTGAAGCTTTCTTT	CAISEVRGTEAFF
TRBJ2-7	-	-	TRBV5-6	TGTGCCAGCAGCTCCTCAAGCGGGCTCGAGCAGTACTTC	CASSSSSGLEQYF
TRBJ1-4	-	-	TRBV5-1	TGCGCCAGCAGCTTGGAGTCGGCAGGGAGGCCTAATGAAAAACTGTTTTTT	CASSLESAGRPNEKLFF
TRBJ1-4	-	many	TRBV9	TGTGCCAGCAGCGGGCTGGAGTCTAATGAAAAACTGTTTTTT	CASSGLESNEKLFF
TRBJ2-5	-	many	TRBV7-6	TGTGCCAGCGGCCCCGGGAACCAAGAGACCCAGTACTTC	CASGPGNQETQYF
TRBJ1-2	-	many	TRBV5-1	TGCGCCAGCAGCTTGGACCGGACAGATCATGGCTACACCTTC	CASSLDRTDHGYTF
TRBJ1-1	-	few	TRBV7-9	TGTGCCAGCAGCTTAGCAGGAGACAGTGGGACGGAAGCTTTCTTT	CASSLAGDSGTEAFF
TRBJ2-7	TRBD1	-	TRBV15	TGTGCCACCAGCGGACAGGGTTTAGCGCAGTACTTC	CATSGQGLAQYF
TRBJ1-1	-	-	TRBV9	TGTGCCAGCAGCCAGAGGAGGGATGACACTGAAGCTTTCTTT	CASSQRRDDTEAFF
TRBJ1-4	-	many	TRBV7-9	TGTGCCAGCAGGTTGCAAGGTCACCCTAATGAAAAACTGTTTTTT	CASRLQGHPNEKLFF
TRBJ1-5	TRBD1	many	TRBV20-1	TGCAGTGCCCGGGACAGTTTGAGCAATCAGCCCCAGCATTTT	CSARDSLSNQPQHF
TRBJ2-2	-	-	TRBV7-2	TGTGCCAGCAGCCGCCACAGTGGGGGCCGACGGGGAAGCGGGGAGCTGTTTTTT	CASSRHSGGRRGSGELFF
TRBJ1-1	-	once	TRBV29-1	TGCAGCGTTGATGGGGGGTCGTCCTCAGGAAACACTGAAGCTTTCTTT	CSVDGGSSSGNTEAFF
TRBJ2-6	-	-	TRBV7-2	TGTGCCAGCAGCCAAGATGGCTCCTCTGGGGCCAACGTCCTGACTTTC	CASSQDGSSGANVLTF
TRBJ1-6	-	-	TRBV20-1	TGCAGTGCTAGTTGGGTCCAGGGGAGGGATCAGCCCCTCCACTTT	CSASWVQGRDQPLHF
TRBJ2-7	-	many	TRBV7-8	TGTGCCAGCAGCCCGCGACGGAGCTCCTACGAGCAGTACTTC	CASSPRRSSYEQYF
TRBJ1-6	-	-	TRBV3-1	TGTGCCAGCAGCCAAGGCAGGGGCGGATCACCCCTCCACTTT	CASSQGRGGSPLHF
TRBJ2-5	-	few	TRBV2	TGTGCCAGCAGGCTAGGACAGAAAGAGACCCAGTACTTC	CASRLGQKETQYF
TRBJ1-2	-	-	TRBV25-1	TGTGCCAGCAGTAAGCCGGGTGAGGGCTACGGCTACACCTTC	CASSKPGEGYGYTF
TRBJ2-7	-	many	TRBV5-4	TGTGCCAGCAGCCCTGCCGAGACCTACTTC	CASSPAETYF
TRBJ2-7	-	-	TRBV4-3	TGCGCCAGCAGCCAAGATCACGCACTTACCTACGAGCAGTACTTC	CASSQDHALTYEQYF
TRBJ1-1	-	many	TRBV7-2	TGTGCCAGCAGTCGATCCCCTGAAGCTTTCTTT	CASSRSPEAFF
TRBJ1-4	-	few	TRBV29-1	TGCAGCGTTGCGGTGGGACTGTTTTTT	CSVAVGLFF
TRBJ2-5	TRBD2	-	TRBV7-9	TGTGCCAGCAGCTTGGAGGTGCTGCGGCGGGAGCGAGGAGAGACCCAGTACTTC	CASSLEVLRRERGETQYF
TRBJ2-7	TRBD1	once	TRBV29-1	TGCAGCGTCCTACGTCTCGGGACAGAGTACGAGCAGTACTTC	CSVLRLGTEYEQYF
TRBJ1-6	-	-	TRBV19	TGTGCCAGTAGTATTGAACTGACCCGGGCAAATTCACCCCTCCACTTT	CASSIELTRANSPLHF
TRBJ1-6	TRBD1	many	TRBV6-6	TGTGCCAGCTTTGACAGGGGTAATTCACCCCTCCACTTT	CASFDRGNSPLHF
TRBJ2-5	-	many	TRBV7-6	TGTGCCAGCAGCTTAGCGCTTGGACCACCGCAAGAGACCCAGTACTTC	CASSLALGPPQETQYF
TRBJ2-5	-	-	TRBV6-1	TGTGCCAGCAGTGTTGGCAGGGGCAAGACCCAGTACTTC	CASSVGRGKTQYF
TRBJ1-6	TRBD1	many	TRBV10-3	TGTGCCATCAGGACAGGGGGCCTCTCACCCCTCCACTTT	CAIRTGGLSPLHF
TRBJ1-1	-	many	TRBV12-3/TRBV12-4	TGTGCCAGCAGTGACTCGGCGGTGACTGAAGCTTTCTTT	CASSDSAVTEAFF
TRBJ1-2	-	many	TRBV20-1	TGCAGTGCTGGGGACGAAGGGGCGAACTATGGCTACACCTTC	CSAGDEGANYGYTF
TRBJ2-2	-	many	TRBV12-3/TRBV12-4	TGTGCCAGCGGACCCGGGGAGCTGTTTTTT	CASGPGELFF
TRBJ2-5	TRBD1	many	TRBV20-1	TGCAGTGCCATAAAGGGACAGAGCCGGTACCAAGAGACCCAGTACTTC	CSAIKGQSRYQETQYF
TRBJ1-2	-	many	TRBV12-3/TRBV12-4	TGTGCCAGCAGTTATAGGTCGGGGAACTATGGCTACACCTTC	CASSYRSGNYGYTF
TRBJ2-5	-	-	TRBV29-1	TGCAGCGTTGTCCGAGCCCTAGGGGTGATCCAGTACTTC	CSVVRALGVIQYF
TRBJ1-2	-	many	TRBV10-3	TGTGCCATCAGTGATTTGGGGGGCTATGGCTACACCTTC	CAISDLGGYGYTF
TRBJ2-2	TRBD1	-	TRBV7-6	TGTGCCAGCAGCGGACTGGGACAGGGTTCCGGGGAGCTGTTTTTT	CASSGLGQGSGELFF
TRBJ1-4	-	-	TRBV11-2	TGTGCCAGCAGAGCCTCGGAGATAATTGAAAAACTGTTTTTT	CASRASEIIEKLFF
TRBJ1-1	-	many	TRBV19	TGTGCCAGTAGTCCGGGAGCTTTCTTT	CASSPGAFF
TRBJ2-7	TRBD1	-	TRBV7-2	TGTGCCAGCAGCTTCAGGGGACAGGGGGACGAGCAGTACTTC	CASSFRGQGDEQYF
TRBJ1-1	TRBD1	many	TRBV9	TGTGCCAGCAGCGCCCTCGACAGGGTAAGGGACACTGAAGCTTTCTTT	CASSALDRVRDTEAFF
TRBJ2-7	TRBD1	few	TRBV27	TGTGCCAGCAGTACCGGACAGGGCGTCGAGCAGTACTTC	CASSTGQGVEQYF
TRBJ2-7	-	-	TRBV10-3	TGTGCCAGCAGTTACTCGCCCTTTCCGGCGACCTCCTACGAGCAGTACTTC	CASSYSPFPATSYEQYF
TRBJ1-6	-	many	TRBV29-1	TGCAGCGTTGTGGTGGCGGTTGGGTCACCCCTCCACTTT	CSVVVAVGSPLHF